Listed here are 27 T cell receptor beta chains from one sample, sequenced in a study of beta chain features in type 1 diabetes. Study-wide findings and caveats: TCRB CDR3s were moderately but significantly shorter in Type 1 diabetes patients in all four CD4+ subsets.

The study reverse transcribed the entire isolated RNA, so it sequenced expressed TCRB transcripts. Profiled with immunoSEQ multiplex PCR; TCRdb holds only in-frame clones, not every one. This table has around 130,000 clones, around 15% appearing once. For these receptors, no antigen is known. Specimen: central memory CD4+ T cells from blood. The receptors shown here come from a man between 25 and 39 years old with type 1 diabetes.

This clone was seen a few times. CDR3 residues: CSVELAVTSTDTQYF. The CDR3 DNA sequence: TGCAGCGTTGAATTGGCAGTTACTAGCACAGATACGCAGTATTTT. V and J are TRBV29-1 and TRBJ2-3; D unresolved. The germline V gene encodes CDR1 SQVTM and CDR2 ANQGSEA. V lost 2 bases and J lost 0, with 12 bases in between. The CDR3 spans 15 residues.

J is TRBJ2-3 and V is TRBV5-4; 7 bases are shared with TRBD1. V was pared by 1 base and J by 4 bases, with 3 bases of the junction left unmatched. There are 14 residues in the CDR3. Germline loops: CDR1 SGHNT, CDR2 YYREEE (reference sequence). In DNA, the CDR3 is TGTGCCAGCAGCTTGCGTCAGGGGGCAGATACGCAGTATTTT. Translation: CASSLRQGADTQYF.

V and J are TRBV19 and TRBJ2-5; D is perhaps TRBD2 (6 bases). The V gene lost 5 bases and the J gene lost 5 bases, with 15 bases spanning the gap. Germline V gene lookup returns CDR1 LNHDA and CDR2 SQIVND (reference sequence). The CDR3 sequence is 14 residues long. The CDR3 spells CASSGRDLQETQYF. The CDR3 DNA sequence: TGTGCCAGTAGTGGGCGGGACCTTCAGGAGACCCAGTACTTC.

This clone was seen only a few times. The chain carries TRBV29-1 and TRBJ1-2; 7 positions agree with TRBD1. The CDR3 sequence is 16 residues long. V shed 2 bases and J 4 bases; nucleotides not matched to a gene: 13. The V gene's germline CDR1 is SQVTM and CDR2 ANQGSEA. As DNA, the CDR3 is TGCAGCGTTGAACCCGGGACAGCGAAGGATGGCTATGGCTACACCTTC. This encodes CSVEPGTAKDGYGYTF.

The rearrangement joins TRBV29-1 to TRBJ2-5; D ambiguous. The DNA matches TRBJ2-7 better at its end, which makes the J call doubtful. The CDR3 is made up of 12 amino acids. Germline loops: CDR1 SQVTM, CDR2 ANQGSEA. As DNA, the CDR3 is TGCAGCGTACAACAGCAAGCCTACGAGCAGTACTTC. This translates into CSVQQQAYEQYF.

In this sample, this clone turned up a few times. This chain connects TRBV5-1 to TRBJ2-5; D is possibly TRBD2 (6 bases). The CDR3 runs 13 residues. The germline V gene has CDR1 SGHRS and CDR2 YFSETQ. V dropped 4 bases and J dropped 3 bases, with 10 bases sitting between them. The CDR3 reads CASSLDYKETQYF. The CDR3 DNA reads as TGCGCCAGCAGCCTGGACTATAAAGAGACCCAGTACTTC.

This clone was seen at least ten times. This chain uses TRBV7-7 with TRBJ2-3; 10 positions match TRBD2. Germline V gene data show CDR1 as SSHAT and CDR2 as FNYEAQ (reference sequence). The ends lost 5 bases at V and 7 bases at J; junction bases unmatched: 9. The CDR3 contains 15 residues. The CDR3 nucleotides read TGTGCCAGCAGCCCCATAGCGGGGGGCCCCAATACGCAGTATTTT. Encoded protein: CASSPIAGGPNTQYF.

This clone was recorded once. The V and J genes are TRBV30 and TRBJ1-5; 8 bases map to TRBD1. CDR1 and CDR2 from the germline V gene are GTSNPN and SVGIG (reference sequence). The CDR3 loop spans 15 amino acids. V lost 1 base and J lost 3; bases outside the gene matches: 5. CDR3 sequence reads: CAWSATGAYNQPQHF. The CDR3, as DNA: TGTGCCTGGAGTGCGACAGGGGCCTACAATCAGCCCCAGCATTTT.

This clone was observed a few times. This chain uses TRBV7-9 with TRBJ2-2, with D hard to call. CDR1 is SEHNR and CDR2 is FQNEAQ in the germline V gene (reference sequence). The CDR3 length is 13 residues. Trimming stripped 4 bases from V and 5 bases from J, with 8 bases between. The CDR3 is CASSSLQTGELFF. In DNA, the CDR3 is TGTGCCAGCAGCTCGTTACAAACCGGGGAGCTGTTTTTT.

The chain links TRBV27 to TRBJ2-5, with 7 bases matching TRBD1. V lost 5 bases to trimming and J lost 5 bases; unmatched junction nucleotides: 5. The CDR3 totals 13 residues. Germline V gene data show CDR1 as MNHEY and CDR2 as SMNVEV (reference sequence). The CDR3 spells CASSGQVGETQYF. The CDR3 nucleotides read TGTGCCAGCAGTGGACAGGTGGGGGAGACCCAGTACTTC.

Ten or more counts support this clone. The chain is built from TRBV30 and TRBJ1-6; 8 nucleotides align to TRBD1. In germline, CDR1 is GTSNPN, CDR2 SVGIG (reference sequence). The CDR3 sequence is 14 residues long. The trim removed 3 bases at V and 7 bases at J, leaving 5 bases unmatched. The CDR3 bases are TGTGCCTGGAGCGTGGGACAGGCCAATTCACCCCTCCACTTT. It codes for CAWSVGQANSPLHF.

V usage is TRBV18 and J usage is TRBJ2-6, with unresolved D. The CDR3 runs to 18 residues. Germline-derived CDR1 and CDR2 are KGHSH and LQKENI. V dropped 0 bases and J dropped 0 bases, with 12 bases sitting between them. CDR3 loop: CASSPPGLQSSGANVLTF. The CDR3, as DNA: TGTGCCAGCTCACCACCGGGGTTACAGAGCTCTGGGGCCAACGTCCTGACTTTC.

This clone has just a few counts. Other DNA sequences from this sample encode an identical CDR3 as well. The chain couples TRBV4-1 to TRBJ2-5; tentatively, D is TRBD1 (5 bases). Trimming took 0 bases from V and 4 from J, leaving 9 bases between them. Germline CDR1 is MGHRA and CDR2 is YSYEKL. CDR3 size: 14 residues. The CDR3 region has the DNA TGCGCCAGCAGCCAAGACCCAGGGTCAGAGACCCAGTACTTC. This codes for CASSQDPGSETQYF.

This chain links TRBV11-2 with TRBJ2-3, with no clear D. The germline V and J ends were trimmed by 6 bases and 2 bases, with 15 bases remaining between them. CDR3 length equals 15 residues. From germline, CDR1 is SGHAT and CDR2 FQNNGV. The CDR3 sequence: CASRTRGRLTDTQYF. CDR3 nucleotide sequence: TGTGCCAGCAGGACCCGCGGCCGACTCACAGATACGCAGTATTTT.

This clone was seen a handful of times. The DNA for the CDR3 is TGCGCCAGCAGCCAATGGATCGGCGCAGGGACTGGAAACACCATATATTTT. Protein product: CASSQWIGAGTGNTIYF. This chain joins TRBV4-3 and TRBJ1-3; D might be TRBD1 (5 bases). CDR1 is LGHNA, CDR2 YSLEER, per germline. This CDR3 contains 17 residues. The V and J ends lost 2 bases and 2 bases respectively, with 16 bases between them.

This clone showed up just a few times. This chain joins TRBV18 and TRBJ2-7; weak D call: TRBD2 (5 bases). This CDR3 contains 15 residues. The V and J ends lost 6 bases and 2 bases respectively, with 17 bases between them. Germline lookup yields CDR1 KGHSH and CDR2 LQKENI. This CDR3 reads CASSPGPLGAYEQYF. As DNA, the CDR3 is TGTGCCAGCTCCCCAGGACCCCTCGGGGCCTACGAGCAGTACTTC. Full variable domain (rest looked up from reference TRBV18 and TRBJ2-7): NAGVMQNPRHLVRRRGQEARLRCSPMKGHSHVYWYRQLPEEGLKFMVYLQKENIIDESGMPKERFSAEFPKEGPSILRIQQVVRGDSAAYFCASSPGPLGAYEQYFGPGTRLTVT.

This clone was detected a few times. The CDR3 DNA follows: TGCAGCGTGGGCCCAGGGGACGCAGATACGCAGTATTTT. As protein: CSVGPGDADTQYF. The V gene is TRBV29-1, the J gene TRBJ2-3; D may be TRBD1 (6 bases). Germline CDR1 reads SQVTM; CDR2 reads ANQGSEA. This CDR3 region has 13 residues. The ends were cut back, 6 bases at V and 4 bases at J, with 14 bases in the middle.

In its sample, this clone ranks as medium-sized. J is TRBJ2-1 and V is TRBV7-2, with TRBD1 matching 7 bases. After removal of 4 bases from V and 10 bases from J, the junction contained 7 bases not matched to a gene. The length of the CDR3 is 13 residues. Germline V lookup: CDR1 SGHTA, CDR2 FQGNSA. This CDR3 is CASSSTGNGEQFF. As DNA, the CDR3 is TGTGCCAGCAGCTCGACAGGGAATGGCGAGCAGTTCTTC.

This clone was seen only a few times. The chain combines TRBV6-6 with TRBJ2-3; 10 nucleotides agree with TRBD2. The CDR3 extends over 15 amino acids. Germline CDR1 reads MNHNY; CDR2 reads SVGAGI (reference sequence). Germline trimming cut 5 bases from V and 2 bases from J; bases unmatched to any gene: 4. CDR3 region: CASSRTSGYTDTQYF. In DNA, the CDR3 is TGTGCCAGCAGTCGGACTAGCGGATACACAGATACGCAGTATTTT.

This chain connects TRBV28 to TRBJ1-6, with D possibly TRBD1 on 6 matching bases. The CDR3 is 15 amino acids. Trimming cost V 6 bases and J 3 bases, with 12 bases left between them. The germline gives CDR1 MDHEN, CDR2 SYDVKM. In DNA form, the CDR3 reads TGTGCCAGCAGGGCTGGACAGATCTATAATTCACCCCTCCACTTT. It codes for CASRAGQIYNSPLHF.

This clone was seen only a few times. The chain employs TRBV4-3 and TRBJ1-6, with 8 bases identical to TRBD1. V lost 4 bases and J lost 12; bases outside the gene matches: 8. Germline loops: CDR1 LGHNA, CDR2 YSLEER. The CDR3 is made up of 14 amino acids. The CDR3 spells CASSLTDRVLPLHF. CDR3 sequence (DNA): TGCGCCAGCAGCCTTACGGACAGGGTCCTACCCCTCCACTTT.

The gene calls are TRBV7-9 and TRBJ1-2, with no clear D. The germline V and J ends were trimmed by 3 bases and 0 bases, with 14 bases remaining between them. This CDR3 region has 16 residues. CDR1 and CDR2 (germline): SEHNR, FQNEAQ (reference sequence). For the CDR3, the DNA is TGTGCCAGCAGCTTGAGTTCAGGAGGACCTAACTATGGCTACACCTTC. Amino acids: CASSLSSGGPNYGYTF.

The chain joins TRBV6-1 to TRBJ2-3; D may match TRBD1 or TRBD2 (5 bases each). Trimming pared 6 bases from V and 0 bases from J, leaving 13 bases between. Germline assignment: CDR1 MNHNS and CDR2 SASEGT. The CDR3 is 15 amino acids. The CDR3 is CASRMGTISTDTQYF. The CDR3 DNA sequence: TGTGCCAGCAGGATGGGGACCATTAGCACAGATACGCAGTATTTT.

This sequence joins TRBV30 and TRBJ1-6; D ambiguous. This CDR3 is 14 amino acids long. V was clipped by 2 bases and J by 7 bases, with 12 bases between them. Germline V CDR1 and CDR2: GTSNPN, SVGIG (reference sequence). CDR3 amino acids: CAWSTVTGNSPLHF. The CDR3 DNA is TGTGCCTGGAGTACGGTTACTGGGAATTCACCCCTCCACTTT.

The V and J genes are TRBV29-1 and TRBJ1-2; D uncertain. V shed 5 bases and J shed 3 bases, with 7 bases lying between them. The CDR3 has 11 residues. Germline CDR1 SQVTM, CDR2 ANQGSEA. This CDR3 reads CSVQRDYGYTF. CDR3 bases: TGCAGCGTTCAGAGAGACTATGGCTACACCTTC.

The sample holds a few counts of this clone. V usage is TRBV29-1 and J usage is TRBJ2-3; the match to TRBD2 covers 8 bases. The CDR3 totals 14 residues. Trimming removed 4 bases from V and 2 bases from J; junction bases left unmatched: 5. Germline lookup yields CDR1 SQVTM and CDR2 ANQGSEA. The chain's CDR3 is CSVALAGLTDTQYF. As DNA, the CDR3 is TGCAGCGTTGCCCTAGCGGGCCTCACAGATACGCAGTATTTT.

Only a few counts were recorded for this clone. This chain uses TRBV7-2 with TRBJ2-1; 7 bases align to TRBD2. The V and J ends lost 5 bases and 5 bases, in that order; junction bases with no gene match: 18. This CDR3 comprises 18 residues. Germline V gene lookup returns CDR1 SGHTA and CDR2 FQGNSA. CDR3 nucleotide sequence: TGTGCCAGCAGCACCTACCCAGGGTCGGCGGGGGACCACAATGAGCAGTTCTTC. Residues: CASSTYPGSAGDHNEQFF.